This T cell receptor (beta chain) was identified in a study of T cell repertoires in cytomegalovirus infection. For the study at large: A matching HLA type, together with CMV infection, was signaled by public TCR beta signatures.

This CDR3 is 14 amino acids long. With 7 bases removed from V and 1 base from J, the gap between germline ends came to 10 bases. The germline gives CDR1 ENHRY, CDR2 SYGVKD. Via MiXCR, TCRdb re-called the reads, giving one row per CDR3 protein. Of around 260,000 distinct CDR3 sequences listed, 20% to 30% are singletons. Findings and caveats of the study: CMV-specific TCR beta clonotypes restricted by HLA-C were the ones dominating the ex vivo response. Cumulative frequency (of public TCR beta family members) identified carriers of CMV plus the relevant HLA.

On this clonotype: Its target is not known.

The origin of this receptor is a human donor in good health (CMV status not recorded). Some clones in this sample may be carry-over from other donors' samples. The V and J genes are TRBV10-3 and TRBJ2-2; TRBD1 is a possible D gene (6 bases). The sample taken for sequencing was PBMCs. CDR3 in DNA: TGTGCCATCAAAATGGACAGGAACACCGGGGAGCTGTTTTTT. Protein: CAIKMDRNTGELFF.